These T cell receptor beta chains were read from a single sample in a study of blood T cell repertoires in COVID-19. The assay was immunoSEQ multiplex PCR, and TCRdb's table has in-frame clones only and misses some. This repertoire shows over 400,000 clones, approximately 88% found once; its top ten account for around 8%. Sequencing was done on a sample of peripheral blood. These receptor sequences come from a woman between 45 and 65 years old with COVID-19, enrolled during active disease. CDR3s include the opening cysteine and the closing phenylalanine or tryptophan. D genes are given only for firm matches. Clone size is stated in some rows and not others, as once, few, many or a class when expanded.

-	TRBV21-1	-	TRBJ1-2	CASSKGPGYGYTF	TGTGCCAGCAGCAAAGGGCCGGGTTATGGCTACACCTTC
TRBD2	TRBV5-1	-	TRBJ2-3	CASSSGLAGAGDTQYF	TGCGCCAGCAGCTCAGGACTAGCGGGGGCAGGTGATACGCAGTATTTT
TRBD1	TRBV19	-	TRBJ2-6	CASSRTGTGRSGANVLTF	TGTGCCAGTAGCCGAACCGGGACAGGGAGGTCTGGGGCCAACGTCCTGACTTTC
TRBD1	TRBV5-4	-	TRBJ1-1	CASSRPTGDRTEAFF	TGTGCCAGCAGCCGGCCGACAGGGGATCGCACTGAAGCTTTCTTT
TRBD1	TRBV6-2/TRBV6-3	-	TRBJ1-4	CASSFTGQINEKLFF	TGTGCCAGCAGTTTCACGGGACAGATAAATGAAAAACTGTTTTTT
TRBD1	TRBV9	-	TRBJ2-1	CASSIGQESSYNEQFF	TGTGCCAGCAGCATCGGACAGGAGAGCTCCTACAATGAGCAGTTCTTC
TRBD1	TRBV5-1	-	TRBJ1-1	CASSLGQTNTEAFF	TGCGCCAGCAGCCTGGGACAGACCAACACTGAAGCTTTCTTT
TRBD2	TRBV4-1	-	TRBJ2-7	CASSILADTYEQYF	TGCGCCAGCAGCATACTAGCGGATACCTACGAGCAGTACTTC
TRBD1	TRBV27	-	TRBJ1-1	CASSARQGQGTEAFF	TGTGCCAGCAGCGCTCGACAGGGGCAGGGAACTGAAGCTTTCTTT
TRBD1	TRBV28	-	TRBJ1-5	CASSSGGLSQPQHF	TGTGCCAGCAGTTCAGGGGGGTTATCGCAGCCCCAGCATTTT
-	TRBV2	-	TRBJ2-3	CASSENGLSTDTQYF	TGTGCCAGCAGTGAGAACGGACTTAGCACAGATACGCAGTATTTT
TRBD2	TRBV29-1	once	TRBJ2-5	CSVARGQETQYF	TGCAGCGTTGCGCGGGGGCAAGAGACCCAGTACTTC
-	TRBV10-3	once	TRBJ2-1	CAIRGTPEWGNEQFF	TGTGCCATCAGGGGGACTCCTGAGTGGGGGAATGAGCAGTTCTTC
-	TRBV30	-	TRBJ2-5	CAWSPQERVETQYF	TGTGCCTGGAGTCCGCAAGAGAGGGTGGAGACCCAGTACTTC
-	TRBV19	-	TRBJ2-3	CASGHQVQDTQYF	TGTGCCAGTGGGCATCAGGTACAAGATACGCAGTATTTT
-	TRBV28	-	TRBJ2-5	CASRERSWTGSGETQYF	TGTGCCAGCAGGGAAAGGAGCTGGACAGGAAGCGGGGAGACCCAGTACTTC
-	TRBV23-1	-	TRBJ2-3	CASSQRETDTQYF	TGCGCCAGCAGTCAAAGAGAAACAGATACGCAGTATTTT
-	TRBV5-6	-	TRBJ2-3	CASSWDSASTDTQYF	TGTGCCAGCAGCTGGGACTCCGCTAGCACAGATACGCAGTATTTT
-	TRBV7-2	-	TRBJ2-2	CASSAGLNTGELFF	TGTGCCAGCAGCGCGGGGCTTAACACCGGGGAGCTGTTTTTT
-	TRBV24-1	-	TRBJ2-3	CAMWRGRADTQYF	TGTGCCATGTGGCGGGGGCGGGCAGATACGCAGTATTTT
TRBD1	TRBV30	once	TRBJ1-1	CAYRQGTEAFF	TGTGCCTACCGACAGGGCACTGAAGCTTTCTTT
-	TRBV19	-	TRBJ1-5	CASRPDTDSNQPQHF	TGTGCCAGTAGACCGGACACCGATAGCAATCAGCCCCAGCATTTT
-	TRBV11-3	-	TRBJ1-1	CASSPTVNTEAFF	TGTGCCAGCAGCCCAACGGTCAACACTGAAGCTTTCTTT
-	TRBV7-2	-	TRBJ1-1	CASSLAGGGNTEAFF	TGTGCCAGCAGCTTAGCGGGGGGTGGGAACACTGAAGCTTTCTTT
-	TRBV6-1	few	TRBJ1-2	CASSETRGGRGYTF	TGTGCCAGCAGTGAAACAAGGGGAGGACGGGGCTACACCTTC